The 10 T cell receptor beta chains presented below share a single source sample, sequenced in a study of long-term antiretroviral therapy in people with HIV. Researchers report immunoSEQ v3.0 was run at survey level. Libraries were prepared by immunoSEQ multiplex PCR; TCRdb keeps only in-frame clonotypes and omits some of them. The table lists tens of thousands of clones, 86% of them singletons. Specimen: unsorted PBMCs, collected just before starting antiretroviral therapy. These receptors were taken from a woman under 30 with HIV.

There are a few counts of this clone. The chain combines TRBV18 with TRBJ1-5; D remains ambiguous. Germline V CDR1 and CDR2: KGHSH, LQKENI. The ends were cut back, 2 bases at V and 1 base at J, with 6 bases in the middle. The length of the CDR3 is 14 residues. CDR3 sequence (DNA): TGTGCCAGCTCACCAAGGGCGAGCAATCAGCCCCAGCATTTT. Translating it yields CASSPRASNQPQHF.

This chain uses TRBV7-2 with TRBJ2-7, with TRBD1 matching over 12 bases. From germline, CDR1 is SGHTA and CDR2 FQGNSA. J lost 6 bases, V lost 1 base, and 7 bases had no gene match. The CDR3 totals 16 residues. CDR3 amino acids: CASSLGVGQGAAEQYF. The CDR3 coding sequence is TGTGCCAGCAGCTTAGGGGTGGGACAGGGGGCGGCCGAGCAGTACTTC.

This clone was observed a few times. The chain links TRBV5-1 to TRBJ1-2; D remains unclear. The V gene lost 4 bases and the J gene lost 8 bases, with 21 bases spanning the gap. Germline loops: CDR1 SGHRS, CDR2 YFSETQ. The CDR3 extends over 15 amino acids. The CDR3 loop is CASSLQPGASGGYTF. The CDR3 DNA reads as TGCGCCAGCAGCCTCCAACCAGGCGCTTCGGGGGGCTACACCTTC.

The chain is built from TRBV28 and TRBJ2-7; D is perhaps TRBD1 (6 bases). The CDR3 spans 11 residues. V was clipped by 6 bases and J by 13 bases, with 16 bases between them. CDR1 MDHEN and CDR2 SYDVKM come from the germline V gene. The CDR3 region is CASSRTGKTYF. DNA for the CDR3: TGTGCCAGCAGCCGTACAGGGAAGACATACTTC.

The chain uses TRBV5-1 and TRBJ2-7, with D tentatively TRBD1 (6 bases). The CDR3 is made up of 16 amino acids. The germline V gene encodes CDR1 SGHRS and CDR2 YFSETQ. V was pared by 1 base and J by 2 bases, with 16 bases between. The CDR3 sequence is CASSLSGRGRAYEQYF. The DNA of the CDR3 is TGCGCCAGCAGCTTGAGTGGTAGGGGGAGAGCCTACGAGCAGTACTTC.

This clone was recorded once. This rearrangement joins TRBV4-1 to TRBJ1-1, with D perhaps matching TRBD1 (5 bases). Germline assignment: CDR1 MGHRA and CDR2 YSYEKL. This CDR3 is built from 13 residues. Trimming cost V 3 bases and J 1 base, with 6 bases left between them. The CDR3 sequence: CASSHTGNTEAFF. CDR3 DNA sequence: TGCGCCAGCAGCCATACAGGGAACACTGAAGCTTTCTTT.

The chain joins TRBV4-3 to TRBJ2-3; D call uncertain. This CDR3 has 17 residues. Trimming took 1 base from V and 2 from J, leaving 16 bases between them. Looked up from germline, CDR1 is LGHNA and CDR2 is YSLEER. For the CDR3, the DNA is TGCGCCAGCAGCCAAGCTTCTCGGCGGACCTCCACAGATACGCAGTATTTT. As protein: CASSQASRRTSTDTQYF.

This clone showed up just a few times. This rearrangement joins TRBV28 to TRBJ1-1, with D tentatively TRBD1 (6 bases). The CDR3 has 16 amino acids. Trimming pared 5 bases from V and 1 base from J, leaving 17 bases between. Germline CDR1 and CDR2: MDHEN and SYDVKM. DNA of the CDR3: TGTGCCAGCAGTCTCCTGATAGGGACAAAGAACACTGAAGCTTTCTTT. This sequence encodes CASSLLIGTKNTEAFF.

The chain employs TRBV6-5 and TRBJ2-3; D is possibly TRBD2 (5 bases). Between the trimmed V and J ends, which lost 2 bases and 0 bases, there was a span of 12 bases. The CDR3 has 16 residues. From germline, CDR1 is MNHEY and CDR2 SVGAGI. The CDR3 DNA is TGTGCCAGCAGTTACGAATTGAGCGGTAGCACAGATACGCAGTATTTT. It codes for CASSYELSGSTDTQYF.

This sequence joins TRBV5-8 and TRBJ1-4; perhaps TRBD1 as D (5 bases). The germline gives CDR1 SGHTS, CDR2 YDEGEE. This CDR3 has 15 residues. V was trimmed by 4 bases and J by 5 bases, leaving 15 bases between them. The CDR3 here is CASSQGQAFNEKLFF. The CDR3 DNA reads TGTGCCAGCAGCCAGGGCCAGGCCTTCAATGAAAAACTGTTTTTT. The entire variable domain, with the rest obtained from reference TRBV5-8 and TRBJ1-4, is as follows: EAGVTQSPTHLIKTRGQQATLRCSPISGHTSVYWYQQALGLGLQFLLWYDEGEERNRGNFPPRFSGRQFPNYSSELNVNALELEDSALYLCASSQGQAFNEKLFFGSGTQLSVL.